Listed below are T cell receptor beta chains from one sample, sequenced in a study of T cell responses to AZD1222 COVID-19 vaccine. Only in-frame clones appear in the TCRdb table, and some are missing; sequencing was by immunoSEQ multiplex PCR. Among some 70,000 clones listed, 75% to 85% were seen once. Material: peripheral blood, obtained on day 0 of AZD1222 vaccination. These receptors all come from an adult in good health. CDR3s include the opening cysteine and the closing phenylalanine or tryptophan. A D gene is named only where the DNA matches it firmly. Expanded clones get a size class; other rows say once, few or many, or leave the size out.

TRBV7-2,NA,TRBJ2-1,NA,CASSLDGNEQFF,TGTGCCAGCAGCCTAGATGGCAATGAGCAGTTCTTC
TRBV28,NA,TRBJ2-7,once,CASSLTGGISEQYF,TGTGCCAGCAGTCTGACTGGGGGCATAAGCGAGCAGTACTTC
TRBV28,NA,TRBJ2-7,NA,CASSSGTSYEQYF,TGTGCCAGCAGTTCCGGGACAAGCTACGAGCAGTACTTC
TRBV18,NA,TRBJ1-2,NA,CASSPSVTNYGYTF,TGTGCCAGCTCACCAAGCGTCACTAACTATGGCTACACCTTC
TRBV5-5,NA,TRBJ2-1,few,CASSFFPGSNEQFF,TGTGCCAGCAGCTTTTTCCCAGGGTCAAATGAGCAGTTCTTC
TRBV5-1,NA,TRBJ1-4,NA,CASSLSDGGGGKLFF,TGCGCCAGCAGCTTGTCAGACGGGGGAGGCGGAAAACTGTTTTTT
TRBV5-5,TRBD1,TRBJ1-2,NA,CASSSGTGTGYMGYGYTF,TGTGCCAGCAGCTCGGGGACCGGGACAGGGTATATGGGGTATGGCTACACCTTC
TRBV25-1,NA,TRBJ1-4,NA,CASSDIGAYNEKLFF,TGTGCCAGCAGTGATATTGGGGCTTATAATGAAAAACTGTTTTTT
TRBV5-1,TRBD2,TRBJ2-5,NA,CASSSDLAGRKTQYF,TGCGCCAGCAGCTCGGACCTAGCGGGAAGGAAGACCCAGTACTTC
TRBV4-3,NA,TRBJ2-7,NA,CASSQGLGGYEQYF,TGCGCCAGCAGCCAGGGCCTCGGAGGGTACGAGCAGTACTTC
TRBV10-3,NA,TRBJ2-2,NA,CAISESNTGELFF,TGTGCCATCAGTGAGTCGAACACCGGGGAGCTGTTTTTT
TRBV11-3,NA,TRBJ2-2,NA,CASSLEGALTGELFF,TGTGCCAGCAGCTTAGAGGGGGCGCTGACCGGGGAGCTGTTTTTT
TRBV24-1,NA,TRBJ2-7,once,CATSDSHSYEQYF,TGTGCCACCAGTGATTCCCACTCCTACGAGCAGTACTTC
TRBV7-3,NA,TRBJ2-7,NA,CASSLYPGPYEQYF,TGTGCCAGCAGCTTATATCCAGGGCCTTACGAGCAGTACTTC
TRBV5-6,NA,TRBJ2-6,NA,CASSSRLAGANVLTF,TGTGCCAGCAGCAGCAGGTTGGCTGGGGCCAACGTCCTGACTTTC
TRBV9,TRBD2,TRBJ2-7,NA,CASSPWGGTYEQYF,TGTGCCAGCAGCCCATGGGGGGGGACCTACGAGCAGTACTTC
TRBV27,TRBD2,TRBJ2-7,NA,CAISSQAGGFYEQYF,TGTGCCATCTCATCCCAGGCGGGGGGGTTCTACGAGCAGTACTTC
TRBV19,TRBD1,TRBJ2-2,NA,CASKTVDRVGGELFF,TGTGCCAGCAAAACTGTAGACAGGGTAGGCGGGGAGCTGTTTTTT
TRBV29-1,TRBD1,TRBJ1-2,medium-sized,CSASIGTGFGYTF,TGCAGCGCCTCAATTGGGACAGGGTTTGGCTACACCTTC
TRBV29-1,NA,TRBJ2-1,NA,CSVEELAYNEQFF,TGCAGCGTTGAAGAGTTAGCCTACAATGAGCAGTTCTTC
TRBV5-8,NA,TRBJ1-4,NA,CASSRSLNEKLFF,TGTGCCAGCAGCCGCTCGTTGAATGAAAAACTGTTTTTT
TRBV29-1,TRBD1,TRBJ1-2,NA,CSGRQGYGYTF,TGCAGCGGCAGACAGGGCTATGGCTACACCTTC
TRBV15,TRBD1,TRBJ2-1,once,CATATTGYDEQFF,TGTGCCACCGCGACGACAGGGTACGATGAGCAGTTCTTC
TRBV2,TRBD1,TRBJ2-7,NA,CASSMDRGRWEQYF,TGTGCCAGCAGCATGGACAGGGGACGATGGGAGCAGTACTTC
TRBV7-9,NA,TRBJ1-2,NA,CASSLSVSSYTF,TGTGCCAGCAGCTTATCAGTTTCGAGCTACACCTTC
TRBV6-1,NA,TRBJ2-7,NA,CASSEYGLAYEQYF,TGTGCCAGCAGTGAGTATGGCCTGGCCTACGAGCAGTACTTC
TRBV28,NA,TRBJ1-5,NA,CASRQQGWGNQPQHF,TGTGCCAGCAGACAACAGGGATGGGGAAATCAGCCCCAGCATTTT
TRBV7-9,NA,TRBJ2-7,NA,CASSLMTREQYF,TGTGCCAGCAGCTTAATGACCCGCGAGCAGTACTTC
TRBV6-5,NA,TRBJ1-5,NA,CASRRTVYSNQPQHF,TGTGCCAGCCGACGGACAGTTTATAGCAATCAGCCCCAGCATTTT
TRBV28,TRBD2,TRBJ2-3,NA,CASRGTSRDTQYF,TGTGCCAGCAGGGGGACTAGCCGAGATACGCAGTATTTT
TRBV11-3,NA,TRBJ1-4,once,CASSPRRGTNEKLFF,TGTGCCAGCAGCCCGCGTAGGGGAACTAATGAAAAACTGTTTTTT
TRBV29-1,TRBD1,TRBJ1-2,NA,CSVIGTDYGYTF,TGCAGCGTCATCGGGACAGACTATGGCTACACCTTC
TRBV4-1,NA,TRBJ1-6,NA,CASSHSPSDRPVYNSPLHF,TGCGCCAGCAGCCACTCACCGTCAGACAGGCCGGTCTATAATTCACCCCTCCACTTT
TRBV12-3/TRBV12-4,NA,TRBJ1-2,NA,CASSLLPSYGYTF,TGTGCCAGCAGTTTACTTCCGAGCTATGGCTACACCTTC
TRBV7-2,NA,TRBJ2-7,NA,CASSLNAEQYF,TGTGCCAGCAGCTTAAATGCCGAGCAGTACTTC
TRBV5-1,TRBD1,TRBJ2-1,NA,CASSPDRVDYNEQFF,TGCGCCAGCAGCCCGGACAGGGTTGACTACAATGAGCAGTTCTTC
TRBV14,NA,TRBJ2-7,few,CASSQGRLYEQYF,TGTGCCAGCAGCCAAGGACGCCTCTACGAGCAGTACTTC
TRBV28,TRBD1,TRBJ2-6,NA,CASGLDRAPLSGANVLTF,TGTGCCAGCGGACTCGACAGGGCCCCCCTCTCTGGGGCCAACGTCCTGACTTTC
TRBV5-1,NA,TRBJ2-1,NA,CASSQDRFRNEQFF,TGCGCCAGCAGTCAAGACAGGTTTCGCAATGAGCAGTTCTTC
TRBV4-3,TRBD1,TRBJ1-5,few,CASSQEEAGTGGEESNQPQHF,TGCGCCAGCAGCCAAGAAGAGGCCGGGACAGGGGGCGAGGAAAGCAATCAGCCCCAGCATTTT
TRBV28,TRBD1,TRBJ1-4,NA,CASSRPDRGNEKLFF,TGTGCCAGCAGTAGACCGGACAGGGGAAATGAAAAACTGTTTTTT
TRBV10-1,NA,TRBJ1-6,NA,CASSVSGEDNSPLHF,TGCGCCAGCAGTGTGTCAGGGGAAGATAATTCACCCCTCCACTTT
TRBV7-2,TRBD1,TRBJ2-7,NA,CASSPTGDEQYF,TGTGCCAGCAGCCCCACAGGGGACGAGCAGTACTTC